This TCR beta chain was retrieved from a study of T cells in Graves' hyperthyroidism and ophthalmopathy. This clonotype occurred many times. Its antigen is unknown. Trimming took off 6 bases at V and 4 bases at J, with 9 bases between the two ends. Germline CDR1 is SGHAT and CDR2 is FQNNGV. This CDR3 is built from 12 residues. The study left out patients who had uncontrolled infection, other autoimmune disease, pregnancy or lactation. Used for diagnoses were clinical symptoms, serum thyroxine and TRAb, thyroid ultrasound and orbital computed tomography. There were TCR beta CDR3 regions amplified from RNA transcripts. First-round RT-PCR of the TCR CDR3 relied on the HTBI primer set. MiXCR, applied by TCRdb to the multiplex PCR reads, yields one record per CDR3 protein. The table has about 360,000 distinct CDR3 sequences, approximately 14% seen once. Study-wide findings and caveats: Clonotypes that were expanded in thyroid above 0.001 mostly appeared in blood too.

This sequence joins TRBV11-2 and TRBJ2-5; maybe TRBD2 (5 bases). The sequence derives from a woman aged 18-29 years with Graves' hyperthyroidism that later progressed to Graves' ophthalmopathy. The specimen was blood. This CDR3 is CASSSEGETQYF. The CDR3 DNA reads as TGTGCCAGCAGTTCAGAGGGAGAGACCCAGTACTTC. Variable domain in full (rest from reference TRBV11-2 and TRBJ2-5): EAGVAQSPRYKIIEKRQSVAFWCNPISGHATLYWYQQILGQGPKLLIQFQNNGVVDDSQLPKDRFSAERLKGVDSTLKIQPAKLEDSAVYLCASSSEGETQYFGPGTRLLVL.